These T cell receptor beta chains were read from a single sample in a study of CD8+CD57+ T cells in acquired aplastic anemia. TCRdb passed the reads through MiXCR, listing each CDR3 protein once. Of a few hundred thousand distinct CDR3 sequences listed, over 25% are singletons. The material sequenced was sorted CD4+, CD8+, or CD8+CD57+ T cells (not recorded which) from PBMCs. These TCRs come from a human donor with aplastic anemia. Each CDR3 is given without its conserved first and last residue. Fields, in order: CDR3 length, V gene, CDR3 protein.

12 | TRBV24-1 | ASSNQDRTYGYT
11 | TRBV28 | ASSWGQSLGYT
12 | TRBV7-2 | ASSGEAGWGEQY
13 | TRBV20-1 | SASETTGGAYEQY
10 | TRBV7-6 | ASSQGWNEQF
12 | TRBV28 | ASRIGTAGYGYT
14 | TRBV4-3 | ASSLTRQGAMNEQF
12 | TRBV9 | ASSFQTHQETRY
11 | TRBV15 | ATSSVAEYGYT
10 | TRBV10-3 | AGRTGGNEQF
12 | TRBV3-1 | ASSDTSSSYEQY
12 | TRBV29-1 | SVVGGPNQETQY
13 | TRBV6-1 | ASRQTSGYTDTQY
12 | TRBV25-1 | ASRQTGVNTEAF
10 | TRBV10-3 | AKLIWGLGAF
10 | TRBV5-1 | ASSLARNEQY
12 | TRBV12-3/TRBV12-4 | ASSRTPAGEKLF
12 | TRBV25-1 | ASSTPGGPYEQY
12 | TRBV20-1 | SATIGDFNQPQH
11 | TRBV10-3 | AISEYEGSPLH
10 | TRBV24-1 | ATGGGDNEQF
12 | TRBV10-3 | AISELPNTGELF
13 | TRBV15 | ASSARQGAWETQY
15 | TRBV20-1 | SARGNPSGKNQETQY
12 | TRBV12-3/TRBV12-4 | ASSLIARSDEQF
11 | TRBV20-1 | SASGTGVQPQH